This TCR beta chain was recovered during a study of CD8+ T cells in alopecia areata. In germline, CDR1 is GTSNPN, CDR2 SVGIG (reference sequence). V gave up 6 bases and J gave up 2 bases; unmatched junction bases: 4. The CDR3 spans 14 residues. Investigators isolated RNA and reverse transcribed it into cDNA to act as the sequencing template. Measured with immunoSEQ multiplex PCR; TCRdb has only the in-frame clones, and not every one. The sample includes around 200,000 clones, less than 65% of them seen just once. Study-wide points: Compared with mice, patients displayed less clear TCR sharing, possibly for HLA-related reasons. Scalp and blood retained many expanded lesional clones during tofacitinib. Lesional scalp, notably in alopecia totalis/universalis, had clonality above that of normal scalp.

Sample treatment: oral pan-JAK inhibitor, 5-10 mg twice daily. PBMCs, the starting material, were the source of sorted CD4+ and CD8+ T cells. About this clone itself: Its antigen is currently unknown.

The clonotype comes from a human donor with alopecia areata. This chain links TRBV30 with TRBJ2-1; 10 bases match TRBD2. The sample here was CD4+ T cells sorted from blood, taken at week 4, from a patient treated with tofacitinib. The CDR3 sequence: CACPTSGAYNEQFF. CDR3 DNA: TGTGCCTGTCCAACTAGCGGGGCCTACAATGAGCAGTTCTTC. Together with reference TRBV30 and TRBJ2-1, the CDR3 gives the full variable domain: SQTIHQWPATLVQPVGSPLSLECTVEGTSNPNLYWYRQAAGRGLQLLFYSVGIGQISSEVPQNLSASRPQDRQFILSSKKLLLSDSGFYLCACPTSGAYNEQFFGPGTRLTVL.